The next 32 T cell receptor beta chains were all read from a single sample in a study of post-analysis software for immune sequencing data (dated by TCRdb to the mid-2010s). Library preparation used PCR. This sample was sequenced with an Illumina HiSeq 2500. To reduce PCR and sequencing biases, unique molecular identifiers were incorporated into the TCR beta cDNA libraries. TCRdb reprocessed the public reads (quality trimming at Q25 with fastp, clone calling with MiXCR) and kept in-frame beta chains. All rows with the same CDR3 protein become a single entry with the most common DNA and genes. Recorded for this sample are 700,000 to 800,000 distinct CDR3 sequences; 25% to 30% of them occurred a single time. The biggest ten clones account for approximately 0.6% of the sample. The antigens these receptors bind are not known. The paper as a whole reports these results and caveats: Significantly higher frequencies in patients than in controls were found for several TRBV segments, including TRBV5-6, TRBV5-1 and TRBV20-1.

The sequenced sample was blood. Receptor source: a girl aged 5 to 17 with multiple sclerosis.

This clonotype has only a few counts. This chain connects TRBV6-5 to TRBJ2-7, with D possibly being TRBD1 (6 bases). Deletions cut 5 bases from V and 4 bases from J, with 18 bases between. CDR1 and CDR2 from the germline V gene are MNHEY and SVGAGI. This CDR3 is 15 amino acids long. The CDR3 is CASSRSRDTTYEQYF. CDR3 DNA: TGTGCCAGCAGTCGAAGCCGGGACACCACATACGAGCAGTACTTC.

This clonotype was counted only a few times. The chain links TRBV12-3 or TRBV12-4 to TRBJ2-7; D may be TRBD1 (6 bases). The V gene lost 8 bases and the J gene lost 4 bases, with 12 bases spanning the gap. The CDR3 has 12 residues. The CDR3 is CASARTVYEQYF. DNA of the CDR3: TGTGCCAGCGCCAGGACAGTTTACGAGCAGTACTTC.

The rearrangement links TRBV7-2 to TRBJ2-1; D remains ambiguous. Germline V lookup: CDR1 SGHTA, CDR2 FQGNSA. The CDR3 has 14 residues. V lost 1 base and J lost 9, with 13 bases in between. CDR3 nucleotide sequence: TGTGCCAGCAGCTTAGGACCCCCGGGCATTGAGCAGTTCTTC. Encoded protein: CASSLGPPGIEQFF.

In its sample, this clonotype was seen a few times. The V gene is TRBV20-1, the J gene TRBJ1-2; TRBD1 matches at 9 bases. The CDR3 has 14 residues. The germline V gene has CDR1 DFQATT and CDR2 SNEGSKA (reference sequence). This CDR3 is CSLFTRQGVYGYTF. The CDR3 nucleotides are TGCAGCCTGTTTACTCGACAGGGGGTTTATGGCTACACCTTC.

The chain uses TRBV24-1 and TRBJ2-1, with a tentative D call TRBD2 (6 bases). The CDR3 has 16 residues. Per germline, CDR1 KGHDR and CDR2 SFDVKD. V gave up 3 bases and J gave up 7 bases, with 18 bases separating them. CDR3 amino acids: CATSDRHSRAGNEQFF. DNA for the CDR3: TGTGCCACCAGTGATCGACATAGCAGGGCGGGGAATGAGCAGTTCTTC.

This clonotype was found a few times. The chain employs TRBV11-2 and TRBJ2-4; maybe TRBD1 (5 bases). The V gene lost 5 bases and the J gene lost 6 bases, with 8 bases spanning the gap. The length of the CDR3 is 12 residues. Germline lookup yields CDR1 SGHAT and CDR2 FQNNGV. The CDR3 reads CASSLDRNIQYF. The CDR3 coding sequence is TGTGCCAGCAGCCTCGACAGAAACATTCAGTACTTC.

The gene calls are TRBV7-9 and TRBJ2-7; D remains unclear. The length of the CDR3 is 14 residues. Germline CDR1 and CDR2: SEHNR and FQNEAQ (reference sequence). The V end was cut by 5 bases, the J end by 3 bases, with 14 bases between. The CDR3 nucleotides read TGTGCCAGCAGCCCAGTAAGACCCTTCTACGAGCAGTACTTC. The encoded protein is CASSPVRPFYEQYF.

The V gene is TRBV11-2, the J gene TRBJ2-7, with 11 positions matching TRBD2. This CDR3 spans 15 amino acids. Looked up from germline, CDR1 is SGHAT and CDR2 is FQNNGV. Trimming at V came to 5 bases and at J to 2 bases, leaving 5 bases not matched to a gene. This CDR3 is CASSILAGGPYEQYF. CDR3 sequence (DNA): TGTGCCAGCAGCATCCTAGCGGGAGGTCCCTACGAGCAGTACTTC.

Only a few counts were recorded for this clonotype. The chain has TRBV20-1 and TRBJ2-5, with 12 bases fitting TRBD2. Germline-derived CDR1 and CDR2 are DFQATT and SNEGSKA (reference sequence). This CDR3 is built from 18 residues. Losses at the gene ends were 2 bases for V and 5 bases for J; bases not matched to a gene: 15. The chain's CDR3 is CSARIPGTSGQMGETQYF. In DNA form, the CDR3 reads TGCAGTGCTAGAATACCCGGGACTAGCGGGCAAATGGGGGAGACCCAGTACTTC.

This clonotype was seen a few times. The chain links TRBV10-3 to TRBJ2-3, with 7 bases aligning to TRBD1. The CDR3 loop spans 15 amino acids. The germline V gene encodes CDR1 ENHRY and CDR2 SYGVKD. J gave up 2 bases and V 4 bases, and 6 bases lay outside the gene matches. The CDR3 DNA reads as TGTGCCATCAGTGCCGAACAGGGGCCCACAGATACGCAGTATTTT. Its translation is CAISAEQGPTDTQYF.

This clonotype has ten or more counts. The genes are TRBV4-3 and TRBJ2-5; D is perhaps TRBD1 (5 bases). Trimming left V 0 bases short and J 5 bases short, with 7 bases between. CDR1 and CDR2 (germline): LGHNA, YSLEER. The CDR3 is made up of 13 amino acids. CDR3 in DNA: TGCGCCAGCAGCCAAGAGGGGCTCGAGACCCAGTACTTC. Protein sequence: CASSQEGLETQYF.

V is TRBV25-1 and J is TRBJ1-2; 8 positions match TRBD1. CDR3 length: 12 residues. Germline V gives CDR1 MGHDK, CDR2 SYGVNS. J lost 3 bases, V lost 7 bases, and 1 base had no gene match. The CDR3 spells CASKTGDYGYTF. CDR3 nucleotide sequence: TGTGCCAGCAAGACAGGGGACTATGGCTACACCTTC.

This chain links TRBV5-1 with TRBJ1-5, with D possibly being TRBD1 (6 bases). V was pared by 0 bases and J by 6 bases, with 13 bases between. CDR3 length: 15 residues. Germline CDR1 reads SGHRS; CDR2 reads YFSETQ. The CDR3 protein is CASSLDWGASQPQHF. CDR3 bases: TGCGCCAGCAGCTTGGATTGGGGGGCTAGTCAGCCCCAGCATTTT.

The chain is built from TRBV20-1 and TRBJ1-1, with a weak D call TRBD1 (6 bases). CDR3 length: 14 residues. CDR1 is DFQATT, CDR2 SNEGSKA, per germline (reference sequence). The V and J ends lost 2 bases and 1 base respectively, with 11 bases between them. CDR3 residues: CSARRSQGNTEAFF. For the CDR3, the DNA is TGCAGTGCTAGAAGGTCACAGGGGAACACTGAAGCTTTCTTT.

J is TRBJ1-6 and V is TRBV20-1; TRBD1 might be the D (6 bases). The CDR3 covers 13 residues. CDR1 DFQATT and CDR2 SNEGSKA come from the germline V gene (reference sequence). The germline V and J ends were trimmed by 0 bases and 14 bases, with 14 bases remaining between them. As DNA, the CDR3 is TGCAGTGCTAGAGATAGTAGGGGGAGTGCCCTCCACTTT. This gives the protein CSARDSRGSALHF.

The chain recombines TRBV24-1 with TRBJ2-1; maybe TRBD1 (6 bases). This CDR3 spans 16 amino acids. Trimming shortened V by 7 bases and J by 4 bases, and 19 bases separated the two germline ends. Germline CDR1 and CDR2: KGHDR and SFDVKD. The CDR3 sequence: CATSRGRDRTYNEQFF. Written as DNA, the CDR3 is TGTGCCACCAGCAGGGGTAGAGACCGGACGTACAATGAGCAGTTCTTC.

CDR3 amino acids: CASSSTGLNTGELFF. The DNA of the CDR3 is TGTGCCAGCAGCTCAACAGGGCTAAACACCGGGGAGCTGTTTTTT. This chain uses TRBV7-6 with TRBJ2-2; D might be TRBD1 (6 bases). The CDR3 sequence is 15 residues long. Per the germline V gene, CDR1 is SGHVS and CDR2 is FNYEAQ. Trimming cost V 4 bases and J 2 bases, with 11 bases left between them. The variable domain in full, with the rest retrieved from reference TRBV7-6 and TRBJ2-2, is GAGVSQSPRYKVTKRGQDVALRCDPISGHVSLYWYRQALGQGPEFLTYFNYEAQQDKSGLPNDRFSAERPEGSISTLTIQRTEQRDSAMYRCASSSTGLNTGELFFGEGSRLTVL.

This clonotype came up a few times. The rearrangement links TRBV7-2 to TRBJ1-5, with 11 bases that match TRBD1. With V trimmed by 3 bases and J by 1 base, 5 bases remained unmatched. The CDR3 sequence is 17 residues long. The germline V gene encodes CDR1 SGHTA and CDR2 FQGNSA. The CDR3 DNA sequence: TGTGCCAGCAGCTTGGCGGGACAGGGGGTCAGCAATCAGCCCCAGCATTTT. It codes for CASSLAGQGVSNQPQHF.

This chain connects TRBV18 to TRBJ2-1, with unresolved D. V dropped 4 bases and J dropped 0 bases, with 13 bases sitting between them. Per the germline V gene, CDR1 is KGHSH and CDR2 is LQKENI. The length of the CDR3 is 16 residues. The CDR3 sequence: CASSRIRLTSYNEQFF. CDR3 coding DNA: TGTGCCAGCTCACGCATCCGGTTGACCTCCTACAATGAGCAGTTCTTC.

This chain links TRBV7-9 with TRBJ2-1; D might be TRBD2 (6 bases). Germline V gene lookup returns CDR1 SEHNR and CDR2 FQNEAQ (reference sequence). The CDR3 runs to 18 residues. The V end lost 2 bases, the J end lost 2 bases, and 19 bases lay between the germline ends. CDR3 DNA: TGTGCCAGCAGCTTACTTCTAGGGCAGGAGGGCGCCTACAATGAGCAGTTCTTC. This gives the protein CASSLLLGQEGAYNEQFF.

The rearrangement links TRBV9 to TRBJ2-3; TRBD1 agrees at 7 bases. CDR3 size: 15 residues. The V and J ends lost 3 bases and 3 bases, in that order; junction bases with no gene match: 7. Per germline, CDR1 SGDLS and CDR2 YYNGEE. The chain's CDR3 is CASSERTGSTDTQYF. The CDR3 nucleotides are TGTGCCAGCAGCGAAAGGACAGGTTCGACAGATACGCAGTATTTT.

This clonotype was seen a few times. CDR3 amino acids: CSARDRGGRTLYNEQFF. CDR3 DNA sequence: TGCAGTGCTAGAGATCGTGGCGGGAGGACCCTATACAATGAGCAGTTCTTC. The chain is built from TRBV20-1 and TRBJ2-1; 8 nucleotides agree with TRBD2. Germline V CDR1 and CDR2: DFQATT, SNEGSKA (reference sequence). The CDR3 has 17 amino acids. The V and J ends lost 0 bases and 4 bases, in that order; junction bases with no gene match: 11.

This clonotype was picked up many times. The V and J genes are TRBV15 and TRBJ2-3; the D is unclear. This CDR3 has 15 amino acids. Germline V gives CDR1 LNHNV, CDR2 YYDKDF (reference sequence). Trimming removed 0 bases at V and 1 base at J, with 8 bases between. The CDR3 coding sequence is TGTGCCACCAGCAGAGATCTAGGAGGCACAGATACGCAGTATTTT. This translates into CATSRDLGGTDTQYF. The entire variable domain, with the rest obtained from reference TRBV15 and TRBJ2-3, is as follows: DAMVIQNPRYQVTQFGKPVTLSCSQTLNHNVMYWYQQKSSQAPKLLFHYYDKDFNNEADTPDNFQSRRPNTSFCFLDIRSPGLGDTAMYLCATSRDLGGTDTQYFGPGTRLTVL.

The chain couples TRBV29-1 to TRBJ2-1; the D is unclear. V was trimmed by 5 bases and J by 5 bases, leaving 4 bases between them. From germline, CDR1 is SQVTM and CDR2 ANQGSEA. CDR3 size: 10 residues. CDR3 amino acids: CSVRNNEQFF. CDR3 coding DNA: TGCAGCGTTCGCAACAATGAGCAGTTCTTC.

V usage is TRBV27 and J usage is TRBJ1-2, with TRBD1 as a possible D gene (6 bases). Germline-derived CDR1 and CDR2 are MNHEY and SMNVEV (reference sequence). V lost 6 bases, J lost 4 bases, and 18 bases lay in between. This CDR3 comprises 15 residues. CDR3 sequence (DNA): TGTGCCAGCAGCCACAAGGGGGGCGAGACCTATGGCTACACCTTC. Translated: CASSHKGGETYGYTF.

The chain employs TRBV2 and TRBJ2-1, with 7 bases aligning to TRBD2. The ends lost 7 bases at V and 12 bases at J; junction bases unmatched: 18. This CDR3 has 15 amino acids. Germline V CDR1 and CDR2: SNHLY, FYNNEI. CDR3 nucleotides: TGTGCCAGCACCGAGCGGCCAGTGGGGGGGATTGGGCAGTTCTTC. Residues: CASTERPVGGIGQFF.

This CDR3 is CATTGTPHDEQFF. CDR3 bases: TGTGCCACCACCGGGACTCCACACGATGAGCAGTTCTTC. J is TRBJ2-1 and V is TRBV28; tentative D call: TRBD2 (6 bases). V lost 10 bases and J 8 bases, leaving 18 bases between the germline ends. The germline V gene encodes CDR1 MDHEN and CDR2 SYDVKM. The CDR3 is 13 amino acids.

This clonotype has a handful of counts. This rearrangement joins TRBV7-2 to TRBJ2-2; 8 bases fit TRBD1. CDR1 and CDR2 (germline): SGHTA, FQGNSA. This CDR3 spans 15 amino acids. V was clipped by 6 bases and J by 4 bases; unmatched bases: 7. The CDR3 sequence is CASRPDRGGTGELFF. In DNA form, the CDR3 reads TGTGCCAGCAGGCCCGACAGGGGCGGCACCGGGGAGCTGTTTTTT. Using reference TRBV7-2 and TRBJ2-2 for the parts outside the CDR3, the full variable domain is GAGVSQSPSNKVTEKGKDVELRCDPISGHTALYWYRQSLGQGLEFLIYFQGNSAPDKSGLPSDRFSAERTGGSVSTLTIQRTQQEDSAVYLCASRPDRGGTGELFFGEGSRLTVL.

The chain uses TRBV12-3 or TRBV12-4 and TRBJ2-1; D gene ambiguous. The CDR3 spans 13 residues. Between the trimmed V and J ends, which lost 5 bases and 7 bases, there was a span of 12 bases. CDR3 in amino acids: CASSKDIGNEQFF. DNA of the CDR3: TGTGCCAGCAGTAAGGATATTGGGAATGAGCAGTTCTTC.

On this clonotype itself: Just one base apart from a much larger clone, this may be a read error. This chain uses TRBV28 with TRBJ2-1; D might be TRBD1 (6 bases). TRBJ2-7 explains the end of the DNA better; the J call may be wrong. The CDR3 has 14 amino acids. Germline CDR1 MDHEN, CDR2 SYDVKM. The CDR3 DNA is TGTGCCAGCAGCTCTTCGGACAGCTACAATGAGCAGTACTTC. Residues: CASSSSDSYNEQYF.

This chain links TRBV12-3 or TRBV12-4 with TRBJ2-1; D is uncertain. The CDR3 runs to 12 residues. V was cut by 6 bases and J by 5 bases, with 8 bases left in between. As DNA, the CDR3 is TGTGCCAGCAGGCTAGTGAACAATGAGCAGTTCTTC. Residues: CASRLVNNEQFF.

The chain carries TRBV2 and TRBJ2-3, with TRBD2 as a possible D gene (6 bases). Germline V CDR1 and CDR2: SNHLY, FYNNEI. The CDR3 is 15 residues long. V lost 7 bases to trimming and J lost 3 bases, with 17 bases between them. The CDR3 DNA sequence: TGTGCCAGCACCCGAATGGAGGGTAGGACAGATACGCAGTATTTT. Translated: CASTRMEGRTDTQYF.